This TCR beta chain was recovered during a study of T cells in Graves' hyperthyroidism and ophthalmopathy. Investigators excluded patients with uncontrolled infection, other autoimmune disease, pregnancy or lactation. Based on clinical symptoms, serum thyroxine and TRAb, thyroid ultrasound and orbital computed tomography, diagnoses were reached. Fresh peripheral blood, about 10 ml of it, supplied the PBMCs. This clonotype appeared many times. Antigen specificity is unknown. Researchers took RNA transcripts and amplified the TCR beta CDR3 regions from them. The study used the HTBI primer set for a first-round RT-PCR of the TCR CDR3. A single record per CDR3 protein comes from TCRdb applying MiXCR to the multiplex PCR reads. Of fewer than 700,000 distinct CDR3 sequences in the sample, 15% to 20% were seen once. Study-wide results and limits: Most thyroid-expanded clonotypes above 0.001 were also found in blood.

V lost 2 bases, J lost 4 bases, and 13 bases lay in between. The V gene's germline CDR1 is SGHTA and CDR2 FQGNSA. There are 15 residues in the CDR3. Sample: blood. The sequence came from a woman under 40 with Graves' hyperthyroidism. The genes are TRBV7-2 and TRBJ2-3; no clear D. CDR3: CASSLYLQGADTQYF. The DNA for the CDR3 is TGTGCCAGCAGCTTATACCTTCAAGGCGCAGATACGCAGTATTTT.